Following are 14 T cell receptor beta chains from one sample sequenced in a study of vaccination and CD4 T cells after COVID-19. An Oncomine TCR Beta short-read assay was used to sequence the DNA from cultured CD4+ T cells. TCRdb re-called the PCR reads with MiXCR, one entry per CDR3 protein. This table holds around 18,000 distinct CDR3 sequences, about a third found once. These TCRs are of unknown antigen specificity. Treatment denoted: roughly 11-day PBMC culture with coronavirus spike peptide pools or control peptides (ViraFEST assay). The sample here was CD4+ T cells from blood, cultured in vitro, taken before SARS-CoV-2 vaccination. Source of these receptors: a human donor who received a COVID-19 vaccine.

V usage is TRBV20-1 and J usage is TRBJ2-1; TRBD2 matches 9 bases. Losses at the gene ends were 0 bases for V and 9 bases for J; bases not matched to a gene: 15. The V gene's germline CDR1 is DFQATT and CDR2 SNEGSKA (reference sequence). This CDR3 has 17 amino acids. CDR3 loop: CSARDLRGAGGPTEQFF. CDR3 nucleotide sequence: TGCAGTGCTAGAGATCTCAGGGGGGCGGGGGGGCCAACTGAGCAGTTCTTC.

The rearrangement links TRBV2 to TRBJ1-5; 7 bases map to TRBD1. There are 15 residues in the CDR3. Germline lookup yields CDR1 SNHLY and CDR2 FYNNEI. The ends lost 6 bases at V and 0 bases at J; junction bases unmatched: 5. This CDR3 is CASRDDRASNQPQHF. CDR3 DNA: TGTGCCAGCAGAGACGACAGGGCTAGCAATCAGCCCCAGCATTTT.

The rearrangement joins TRBV7-6 to TRBJ2-3; 12 bases align to TRBD2. Germline V lookup: CDR1 SGHVS, CDR2 FNYEAQ. The CDR3 is made up of 18 amino acids. V lost 0 bases to trimming and J lost 0 bases; unmatched junction nucleotides: 4. This CDR3 reads CASSLAPSGGASTDTQYF. CDR3 sequence (DNA): TGTGCCAGCAGCTTAGCTCCTAGCGGGGGGGCCAGCACAGATACGCAGTATTTT.

This clonotype was counted only a few times. The chain couples TRBV25-1 to TRBJ1-1; TRBD1 matches at 9 bases. The CDR3 has 17 residues. With V trimmed by 4 bases and J by 8 bases, 17 bases remained unmatched. Germline CDR1 MGHDK, CDR2 SYGVNS. CDR3 nucleotide sequence: TGTGCCAGCAGTGGCGAATCGCCCGGGACAGGGTTCTTCGAAGCTTTCTTT. It translates to CASSGESPGTGFFEAFF.

The chain has TRBV5-1 and TRBJ2-7; 7 bases map to TRBD2. V shed 0 bases, J shed 3 bases, and the junction held 3 bases outside the gene matches. The germline gives CDR1 SGHRS, CDR2 YFSETQ. This CDR3 is 14 amino acids long. The CDR3: CASSLAGGGYEQYF. The CDR3 DNA reads TGCGCCAGCAGCTTGGCTGGCGGGGGCTACGAGCAGTACTTC.

The rearrangement joins TRBV5-1 to TRBJ2-5; D not resolved. CDR1 and CDR2 from the germline V gene are SGHRS and YFSETQ. Deletions cut 5 bases from V and 3 bases from J, with 11 bases between. CDR3 length: 13 amino acids. The CDR3 nucleotides are TGCGCCAGCAGAGACCCGGTCGAAGAGACCCAGTACTTC. Amino acid sequence: CASRDPVEETQYF.

Only a few counts were recorded for this clonotype. This chain connects TRBV2 to TRBJ1-5, with D perhaps matching TRBD1 (6 bases). Germline V lookup: CDR1 SNHLY, CDR2 FYNNEI. Trimming cost V 3 bases and J 2 bases, with 11 bases left between them. The CDR3 length is 15 residues. The chain's CDR3 is CASSDRGGRNQPQHF. The CDR3 coding sequence is TGTGCCAGCAGTGACAGGGGTGGGCGCAATCAGCCCCAGCATTTT.

The CDR3: CASSPPQTGGIGYTF. The CDR3 nucleotides are TGTGCCAGCAGTCCCCCCCAAACAGGGGGCATCGGCTACACCTTC. V gene TRBV6-1 combines with J gene TRBJ1-2; TRBD1 agrees at 9 bases. Trimming cost V 5 bases and J 8 bases; bases outside gene matches: 12. The CDR3 totals 15 residues. Looked up from germline, CDR1 is MNHNS and CDR2 is SASEGT.

The V gene is TRBV6-1, the J gene TRBJ2-5; no clear D gene. CDR1 is MNHNS and CDR2 is SASEGT in the germline V gene. V dropped 5 bases and J dropped 7 bases, with 14 bases sitting between them. The CDR3 contains 13 residues. The CDR3 bases are TGTGCCAGCAGTCTTCGGTTTTGCGGGACCCAGTACTTC. Protein sequence: CASSLRFCGTQYF.

The V and J genes are TRBV9 and TRBJ2-7; TRBD1 matches 9 bases. This CDR3 region has 16 residues. From germline, CDR1 is SGDLS and CDR2 YYNGEE. The J segment lost 6 bases and the V segment lost 0 bases, leaving 10 bases of the junction unmatched. The CDR3 protein is CASSVVTGGALSEQYF. The CDR3 DNA reads as TGTGCCAGCAGCGTAGTTACAGGGGGCGCGCTAAGCGAGCAGTACTTC.

This clonotype showed up just a few times. The genes are TRBV2 and TRBJ1-1; 7 nucleotides align to TRBD1. The CDR3 length is 12 residues. CDR1 is SNHLY, CDR2 FYNNEI, per germline. V trimming: 5 bases; J trimming: 6 bases; junction bases outside the gene matches: 3. Here the CDR3 reads CASSTGVAEAFF. CDR3 sequence (DNA): TGTGCCAGCAGTACAGGGGTGGCTGAAGCTTTCTTT.

The chain combines TRBV3-1 with TRBJ1-1; D is possibly TRBD1 (5 bases). The ends were cut back, 4 bases at V and 8 bases at J, with 8 bases in the middle. This CDR3 spans 11 amino acids. Germline V lookup: CDR1 LGHDT, CDR2 YNNKEL (reference sequence). CDR3 protein: CASSRRQEAFF. The CDR3 DNA is TGTGCCAGCAGCCGCCGACAGGAAGCTTTCTTT.

There are a few counts of this clonotype. The CDR3 nucleotides are TGTGCCAGCAGCCCGCCCTTTAGACAAGGAAACACCATATATTTT. Translating gives CASSPPFRQGNTIYF. The genes are TRBV7-9 and TRBJ1-3; D is undetermined. This CDR3 has 15 amino acids. Germline V lookup: CDR1 SEHNR, CDR2 FQNEAQ (reference sequence). The germline V and J ends were trimmed by 5 bases and 4 bases, with 15 bases remaining between them.

A few counts support this clonotype. The V gene is TRBV30, the J gene TRBJ2-5; a possible D gene is TRBD1 (6 bases). This CDR3 spans 15 amino acids. The germline CDR1 and CDR2 sequences are GTSNPN and SVGIG (reference sequence). V lost 1 base and J lost 4, with 16 bases in between. For the CDR3, the DNA is TGTGCCTGGAGTGCAGGGGCAGGCATTGCAGAGACCCAGTACTTC. Encoded protein: CAWSAGAGIAETQYF.